Listed here are 9 T cell receptor beta chains from one sample, sequenced in a study of T cells in Graves' hyperthyroidism and ophthalmopathy. RNA transcripts were the template for amplifying TCR beta CDR3 regions. An initial round of RT-PCR targeting the TCR CDR3 relied on the HTBI primer set. TCRdb re-called the multiplex PCR reads with MiXCR, one entry per CDR3 protein. The sample has some 550,000 distinct CDR3 sequences, 16% seen once. Source material: blood. The origin of the receptors is a middle-aged woman with Graves' ophthalmopathy.

This clonotype was detected ten times or more. V usage is TRBV2 and J usage is TRBJ2-7; D might be TRBD1 (7 bases). This CDR3 has 14 residues. CDR1 is SNHLY, CDR2 FYNNEI, per germline. Trimming removed 3 bases at V and 3 bases at J, with 12 bases between. As DNA, the CDR3 is TGTGCCAGCAGTGATGGAGGGGGCCTCTACGAGCAGTACTTC. Encoded protein: CASSDGGGLYEQYF.

This clonotype was recorded many times. The V gene is TRBV7-2, the J gene TRBJ2-7; 9 bases are shared with TRBD1. Germline loops: CDR1 SGHTA, CDR2 FQGNSA. J lost 3 bases, V lost 5 bases, and 5 bases had no gene match. This CDR3 has 14 residues. CDR3 nucleotides: TGTGCCAGCAGCCGGACAGGGGAGGGCTACGAGCAGTACTTC. Translated: CASSRTGEGYEQYF.

V is TRBV28 and J is TRBJ2-5; D is possibly TRBD2 (6 bases). Germline CDR1 is MDHEN and CDR2 is SYDVKM. The CDR3 contains 13 residues. CDR3 DNA sequence: TGTGCGAGCCTTCCGACTAGGCGAGGGGACCAGTACTTC. This translates into CASLPTRRGDQYF.

This clonotype has only a few counts. The genes are TRBV5-1 and TRBJ2-2; perhaps TRBD1 as D (6 bases). Germline CDR1 SGHRS, CDR2 YFSETQ. The CDR3 spans 13 residues. V shed 2 bases and J shed 6 bases, with 8 bases lying between them. The chain's CDR3 is CASSFQGPGELFF. The CDR3 nucleotides read TGCGCCAGCAGCTTCCAGGGGCCCGGGGAGCTGTTTTTT.

The gene calls are TRBV6-2 or TRBV6-3 and TRBJ2-1, with D perhaps TRBD1 (6 bases). Germline values: CDR1 MNHEY, CDR2 SVGEGT. The CDR3 has 13 residues. V was cut by 6 bases and J by 9 bases, with 15 bases left in between. The DNA of the CDR3 is TGTGCCAGCAGGCCTAACAGGGTCGGTGAGCAGTTCTTC. Translated: CASRPNRVGEQFF.

This clonotype has more than one count but fewer than ten. The rearrangement uses TRBV15 and TRBJ1-1; D not resolved. The germline CDR1 and CDR2 sequences are LNHNV and YYDKDF (reference sequence). V was pared by 2 bases and J by 0 bases, with 4 bases between. This CDR3 contains 13 residues. The CDR3 DNA follows: TGTGCCACCAGCAGATACATGAACACTGAAGCTTTCTTT. Protein sequence: CATSRYMNTEAFF.

The sample holds many counts of this clonotype. The V call is TRBV12-3 or TRBV12-4, the J call TRBJ1-2; D remains unclear. This CDR3 is 12 amino acids long. Trimming removed 6 bases from V and 5 bases from J, with 10 bases in between. CDR3 nucleotide sequence: TGTGCCAGCAGCCAACAATCGTATGGCTACACCTTC. It is translated as CASSQQSYGYTF.

This clonotype occurred a few times. J is TRBJ2-3 and V is TRBV6-1; 12 bases agree with TRBD2. CDR1 and CDR2 from the germline V gene are MNHNS and SASEGT. The CDR3 consists of 16 residues. With 4 bases clipped from V and 4 bases from J, the junction kept 6 bases outside the gene matches. CDR3 sequence reads: CASSVPTSGGSDTQYF. The DNA for the CDR3 is TGTGCCAGCAGTGTACCCACTAGCGGGGGGTCAGATACGCAGTATTTT.

In the case of this clonotype: This may come from a read error, since a much larger clone is one base off. The genes are TRBV20-1 and TRBJ2-1; 7 bases map to TRBD2. There are 11 residues in the CDR3. Unmatched junction bases numbered 2, after V lost 5 bases and J lost 7 bases. Germline V lookup: CDR1 DFQATT, CDR2 SNEGSKA (reference sequence). The CDR3 here is CSAGGGNEQFF. CDR3 DNA: TGCAGTGCTGGGGGGGGGAATGAGCAGTTCTTC.